The 26 T cell receptor beta chains presented below share a single source sample, sequenced in a study of radiation and T cells in renal cell carcinoma. Noted time point: blood 4 weeks post-SBRT, at nephrectomy. Treatment indicated: 15 Gy SBRT to primary tumor, nephrectomy 4 weeks later. The protocol was immunoSEQ multiplex PCR, while the TCRdb copy is restricted to in-frame clones and leaves out a portion. The sample includes some 150,000 clones, roughly 90% seen only once; the top ten take around a sixth. Source: blood, taken from a patient whose treatment included radiotherapy and nephrectomy. These receptors came from a woman in her fifties or sixties with renal cell carcinoma.

The rearrangement links TRBV7-9 to TRBJ1-2; D is possibly TRBD1 (5 bases). V was trimmed by 6 bases and J by 7 bases, leaving 27 bases between them. In germline, CDR1 is SEHNR, CDR2 FQNEAQ (reference sequence). The CDR3 contains 17 residues. The CDR3 coding sequence is TGTGCCAGCAGTATAGGGTCAGACAGCCTGGCCTATCTTGGCTACACCTTC. The encoded protein is CASSIGSDSLAYLGYTF.

This chain links TRBV7-9 with TRBJ2-7, with TRBD1 matching over 8 bases. Trimming at V came to 3 bases and at J to 4 bases, leaving 5 bases not matched to a gene. CDR1 is SEHNR and CDR2 is FQNEAQ in the germline V gene (reference sequence). The CDR3 extends over 14 amino acids. The CDR3 loop is CASSLGTGLYEQYF. The CDR3 nucleotides read TGTGCCAGCAGCTTGGGGACAGGCCTTTACGAGCAGTACTTC.

V usage is TRBV9 and J usage is TRBJ2-2; the D call may be TRBD1 or TRBD2 (5 bases each). CDR1 SGDLS and CDR2 YYNGEE come from the germline V gene. The CDR3 sequence is 16 residues long. Between the trimmed V and J ends, which lost 1 base and 1 base, there was a span of 11 bases. The CDR3 sequence: CASSVRSGQNTGELFF. CDR3 DNA sequence: TGTGCCAGCAGCGTACGGTCGGGGCAGAACACCGGGGAGCTGTTTTTT.

The chain is built from TRBV6-5 and TRBJ2-7; D perhaps matches TRBD1 (6 bases). This CDR3 spans 11 amino acids. Trimming took off 6 bases at V and 6 bases at J, with 9 bases between the two ends. Germline V CDR1 and CDR2: MNHEY, SVGAGI. Here the CDR3 reads CASSQGGEQYF. CDR3 bases: TGTGCCAGCAGCCAAGGGGGCGAGCAGTACTTC.

The V call is TRBV5-1, the J call TRBJ1-4, with D hard to call. V was cut by 0 bases and J by 8 bases, with 8 bases left in between. CDR3 size: 13 residues. The germline V gene encodes CDR1 SGHRS and CDR2 YFSETQ. This CDR3 reads CASSLEREEKLFF. Written as DNA, the CDR3 is TGCGCCAGCAGCTTGGAAAGGGAAGAAAAACTGTTTTTT.

Comment on this clone: Additional DNA sequences in this sample encode the identical CDR3. V usage is TRBV27 and J usage is TRBJ2-7; perhaps TRBD2 as D (5 bases). The V end lost 6 bases, the J end lost 4 bases, and 7 bases lay between the germline ends. The CDR3 has 11 residues. CDR1 is MNHEY and CDR2 is SMNVEV in the germline V gene (reference sequence). The CDR3 DNA sequence: TGTGCCAGCAGCCGAGGGTACGAGCAGTACTTC. As protein: CASSRGYEQYF.

Comments on this clone: This same CDR3 is encoded by further DNA sequences in the sample. The CDR3 nucleotides read TGTGCCAGCAGCTCCCAGGGGGGAAACACCGGGGAGCTGTTTTTT. Translating it yields CASSSQGGNTGELFF. The chain combines TRBV7-9 with TRBJ2-2, with D possibly TRBD1 on 7 matching bases. V was clipped by 4 bases and J by 2 bases, with 11 bases between them. Germline values: CDR1 SEHNR, CDR2 FQNEAQ (reference sequence). CDR3 length equals 15 residues.

The rearrangement links TRBV28 to TRBJ1-5; D unclear. This CDR3 region has 17 residues. From germline, CDR1 is MDHEN and CDR2 SYDVKM. The V and J ends lost 5 bases and 0 bases respectively, with 17 bases between them. In DNA, the CDR3 is TGTGCCAGCAGTGAGGCAGCAGACATTTATAGCAATCAGCCCCAGCATTTT. Amino acids: CASSEAADIYSNQPQHF.

The V call is TRBV6-1, the J call TRBJ2-7; D is possibly TRBD1 (6 bases). This CDR3 comprises 16 residues. V was trimmed by 4 bases and J by 5 bases, leaving 21 bases between them. The germline V gene has CDR1 MNHNS and CDR2 SASEGT. The DNA for the CDR3 is TGTGCCAGCAGTGCTTCCCACCGTACAGGGTCCCACGAGCAGTACTTC. This encodes CASSASHRTGSHEQYF.

CDR3 in DNA: TGTGCCAGCACAGGGACCTACTATGGCTACACCTTC. This translates into CASTGTYYGYTF. This chain links TRBV28 with TRBJ1-2; D may be TRBD1 (5 bases). V lost 7 bases and J lost 3, with 9 bases in between. Germline V gene data show CDR1 as MDHEN and CDR2 as SYDVKM. CDR3 length equals 12 residues.

The rearrangement joins TRBV7-9 to TRBJ1-1; no firm D call. Germline CDR1 SEHNR, CDR2 FQNEAQ (reference sequence). Trimming cost V 4 bases and J 4 bases, with 19 bases left between them. CDR3 length equals 16 residues. The CDR3 DNA sequence: TGTGCCAGCAGCTCCCCCACCGACGGAGGGAGCACTGAAGCTTTCTTT. It yields the protein CASSSPTDGGSTEAFF. Looking up the rest from reference TRBV7-9 and TRBJ1-1 gives the full variable domain: DTGVSQNPRHKITKRGQNVTFRCDPISEHNRLYWYRQTLGQGPEFLTYFQNEAQLEKSRLLSDRFSAERPKGSFSTLEIQRTEQGDSAMYLCASSSPTDGGSTEAFFGQGTRLTVV.

The chain employs TRBV7-2 and TRBJ1-1; D not certain. The CDR3 length is 13 residues. The V gene lost 1 base and the J gene lost 9 bases, with 12 bases spanning the gap. From germline, CDR1 is SGHTA and CDR2 FQGNSA. The DNA for the CDR3 is TGTGCCAGCAGCTTAGAGGAGGTAGGGAAAGCTTTCTTT. It is translated as CASSLEEVGKAFF.

The rearrangement uses TRBV27 and TRBJ1-4; D is ambiguous. Deletions cut 9 bases from V and 11 bases from J, with 13 bases between. Germline-derived CDR1 and CDR2 are MNHEY and SMNVEV (reference sequence). The CDR3 runs 11 residues. Written as DNA, the CDR3 is TGTGCCAGTGAAGCATTTGGCAAACTGTTTTTT. It specifies CASEAFGKLFF. Supplemented by reference TRBV27 and TRBJ1-4, the full variable domain reads EAQVTQNPRYLITVTGKKLTVTCSQNMNHEYMSWYRQDPGLGLRQIYYSMNVEVTDKGDVPEGYKVSRKEKRNFPLILESPSPNQTSLYFCASEAFGKLFFGSGTQLSVL.

This sequence joins TRBV7-9 and TRBJ2-1, with a tentative D call TRBD2 (5 bases). The germline CDR1 and CDR2 sequences are SEHNR and FQNEAQ (reference sequence). V dropped 0 bases and J dropped 6 bases, with 6 bases sitting between them. The CDR3 length is 13 residues. CDR3: CASSLAGSNEQFF. CDR3 nucleotides: TGTGCCAGCAGCTTAGCAGGGAGCAATGAGCAGTTCTTC.

This chain connects TRBV27 to TRBJ2-2; TRBD2 matches 8 bases. This CDR3 has 20 amino acids. The ends lost 1 base at V and 5 bases at J; junction bases unmatched: 18. Per germline, CDR1 MNHEY and CDR2 SMNVEV (reference sequence). The CDR3 region has the DNA TGTGCCAGCAGTTTATATGCAGTCCTCGGCGGGGGGACCGGAACCGGGGAGCTGTTTTTT. Its translation: CASSLYAVLGGGTGTGELFF.

This clone was counted once. This chain connects TRBV12-2 to TRBJ1-2. TRBV12-2 is a known pseudogene. The CDR3 has 17 residues. This CDR3 reads CASRLAWSSACFHGYTF. The CDR3 coding sequence is TGTGCAAGTCGCTTAGCGTGGTCGTCAGCCTGTTTCCATGGCTACACCTTC.

The V and J genes are TRBV5-1 and TRBJ2-1; 10 positions agree with TRBD1. The ends lost 4 bases at V and 9 bases at J; junction bases unmatched: 7. The CDR3 totals 14 residues. Germline V gene data show CDR1 as SGHRS and CDR2 as YFSETQ. The chain's CDR3 is CASSGGQGTGEQFF. The CDR3 region has the DNA TGCGCCAGCAGCGGGGGACAGGGGACAGGTGAGCAGTTCTTC. The full variable domain, completed using reference TRBV5-1 and TRBJ2-1, is KAGVTQTPRYLIKTRGQQVTLSCSPISGHRSVSWYQQTPGQGLQFLFEYFSETQRNKGNFPGRFSGRQFSNSRSEMNVSTLELGDSALYLCASSGGQGTGEQFFGPGTRLTVL.

The rearrangement joins TRBV10-3 to TRBJ2-7; 10 nucleotides line up with TRBD2. From germline, CDR1 is ENHRY and CDR2 SYGVKD. J was trimmed by 8 bases and V by 3 bases; bases with no gene match: 7. This CDR3 is 14 amino acids long. The DNA for the CDR3 is TGTGCCATCAGTGACGAGCGGGAGGGCAGCAAGCAGTACTTC. This gives the protein CAISDEREGSKQYF.

This sequence joins TRBV7-2 and TRBJ1-3; D gene unclear. CDR1 is SGHTA and CDR2 is FQGNSA in the germline V gene. V lost 2 bases and J 2 bases, leaving 10 bases between the germline ends. This CDR3 has 15 residues. The DNA for the CDR3 is TGTGCCAGCAGCTTATCCGTGTTGACTGGAAACACCATATATTTT. Translated, it gives CASSLSVLTGNTIYF. The full variable domain, in which reference TRBV7-2 and TRBJ1-3 provide the parts outside the CDR3, is GAGVSQSPSNKVTEKGKDVELRCDPISGHTALYWYRQSLGQGLEFLIYFQGNSAPDKSGLPSDRFSAERTGGSVSTLTIQRTQQEDSAVYLCASSLSVLTGNTIYFGEGSWLTVV.

The gene calls are TRBV4-2 and TRBJ2-7, with 10 bases identical to TRBD1. The trim removed 1 base at V and 2 bases at J, leaving 2 bases unmatched. The CDR3 sequence is 15 residues long. The germline V gene has CDR1 LGHNA and CDR2 YNFKEQ. The CDR3, as DNA: TGTGCCAGCAGCCAAGGGACAGGGGGTCCCTACGAGCAGTACTTC. Encoded protein: CASSQGTGGPYEQYF.

The genes are TRBV16 and TRBJ1-5, with 9 bases aligning to TRBD1. The CDR3 has 17 amino acids. With V trimmed by 2 bases and J by 3 bases, 8 bases remained unmatched. Germline CDR1 reads KGHSY; CDR2 reads FQNENV. CDR3 coding DNA: TGTGCCAGCAGCCAAGTAGACAGGGGGAACTACAATCAGCCCCAGCATTTT. Translating gives CASSQVDRGNYNQPQHF.

The CDR3 region has the DNA TGTGCCAGCAGTGCCCGACAGGCGGACCGATCCCTCTATGGCTACACCTTC. Amino acids: CASSARQADRSLYGYTF. The chain has TRBV25-1 and TRBJ1-2, with D possibly TRBD1 on 6 matching bases. V lost 4 bases to trimming and J lost 4 bases, with 22 bases between them. This CDR3 is built from 17 residues. CDR1 and CDR2 from the germline V gene are MGHDK and SYGVNS.

The chain carries TRBV5-1 and TRBJ2-1; D ambiguous. Trimming left V 0 bases short and J 4 bases short, with 8 bases between. CDR1 is SGHRS and CDR2 is YFSETQ in the germline V gene. This CDR3 contains 14 residues. The CDR3 region has the DNA TGCGCCAGCAGCTTGGGACGAGCGTACAATGAGCAGTTCTTC. This translates into CASSLGRAYNEQFF.

This clone occurred a few times. This sequence joins TRBV5-6 and TRBJ1-6; D gene ambiguous. Germline values: CDR1 SGHDT, CDR2 YYEEEE. V dropped 2 bases and J dropped 11 bases, with 14 bases sitting between them. The CDR3 contains 14 residues. The CDR3 is CASSFDRSLAPLHF. CDR3 bases: TGTGCCAGCAGCTTCGACCGGTCGTTAGCACCCCTCCACTTT. Full variable domain (remainder filled in from reference TRBV5-6 and TRBJ1-6): DAGVTQSPTHLIKTRGQQVTLRCSPKSGHDTVSWYQQALGQGPQFIFQYYEEEERQRGNFPDRFSGHQFPNYSSELNVNALLLGDSALYLCASSFDRSLAPLHFGNGTRLTVT.

The chain links TRBV25-1 to TRBJ2-7; the D is unclear. CDR3 length equals 14 residues. V lost 1 base and J 3 bases, leaving 10 bases between the germline ends. Germline-derived CDR1 and CDR2 are MGHDK and SYGVNS. The CDR3 DNA follows: TGTGCCAGCAGTGAATCGGCGGAATACTACGAGCAGTACTTC. Translation: CASSESAEYYEQYF.

The chain uses TRBV5-1 and TRBJ2-7, with TRBD2 matching 12 bases. Per the germline V gene, CDR1 is SGHRS and CDR2 is YFSETQ. This CDR3 contains 15 residues. J gave up 1 base and V 4 bases, and 3 bases lay outside the gene matches. The CDR3: CASSRLAGVSYEQYF. CDR3 nucleotides: TGCGCCAGCAGCCGACTAGCGGGGGTATCCTACGAGCAGTACTTC.